This TCR beta chain was captured in a study of blood T cells in healthy people across ages. For the study at large: About one barcoded beta molecule per two T cells was the capture yield of template switching. General observations from the study: Diversity of TCR beta correlated strongly with naive T cell percentage.

As for this clonotype: Its antigen is currently unknown.

Alongside a J-beta primer mix, a sample-barcoded 5' primer served in a second PCR lasting about 7 to 11 cycles. A template-switch adaptor that had 12 random nucleotides put a tag on each cDNA molecule. CDR3-containing paired-end reads numbering at least 2.5 million came from each sample. Via MiXCR, TCRdb re-called the 5' RACE reads, giving one row per CDR3 protein. The sample carries 800,000 or so distinct CDR3 sequences, 55% to 65% recorded once. Germline V gives CDR1 SQVTM, CDR2 ANQGSEA. CDR3 length: 14 residues. V gave up 7 bases and J gave up 7 bases, with 21 bases separating them. The clonotype originates from a man younger than 45 in good health. The specimen was blood. This chain joins TRBV29-1 and TRBJ2-3; D unresolved. CDR3 coding DNA: TGCAGCGCTTATTCCCGGGCCCGAGGTCATACGCAGTATTTT. Its translation: CSAYSRARGHTQYF.